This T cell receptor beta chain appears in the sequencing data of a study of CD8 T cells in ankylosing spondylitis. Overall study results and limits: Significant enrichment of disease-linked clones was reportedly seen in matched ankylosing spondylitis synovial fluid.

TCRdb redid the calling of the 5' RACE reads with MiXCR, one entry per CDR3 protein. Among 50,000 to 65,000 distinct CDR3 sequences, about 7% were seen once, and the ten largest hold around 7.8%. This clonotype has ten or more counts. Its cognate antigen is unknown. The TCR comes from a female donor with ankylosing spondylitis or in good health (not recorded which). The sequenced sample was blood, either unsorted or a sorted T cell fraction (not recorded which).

CDR3 residues: CASSGTGGYGYTF. The CDR3 DNA reads TGTGCCAGCAGCGGGACAGGGGGCTATGGCTACACCTTC. This sequence joins TRBV25-1 and TRBJ1-2; 11 positions match TRBD1. The V segment lost 6 bases and the J segment 4 bases; nucleotides outside the gene matches: 1. This CDR3 contains 13 residues. Germline CDR1 and CDR2: MGHDK and SYGVNS.